These 17 T cell receptor beta chains originate from one sample sequenced in a study of shared clonotypes between healthy human individuals. Sequencing used immunoSEQ multiplex PCR; TCRdb keeps in-frame clones, though not all of them. This repertoire shows about 2.1 million clones, just over 90% found once; its top ten account for 1.5% to 2%. Cells designated naive CD8 were CD45RO-negative and were positively selected for CCR7, with terminally differentiated effector memory CD45RA+ cells excluded. Sequences were obtained from naive CD8+ T cells from PBMCs. The receptors originated from a young man in good health. Some clones in this sample may be carry-over from other donors' samples.

J is TRBJ2-2 and V is TRBV4-1; perhaps TRBD1 as D (5 bases). V lost 3 bases and J lost 2, with 16 bases in between. Germline V gene lookup returns CDR1 MGHRA and CDR2 YSYEKL. The CDR3 has 17 amino acids. The CDR3 loop reads CASSHILGDINTGELFF. CDR3 nucleotides: TGCGCCAGCAGCCATATTCTAGGGGATATCAACACCGGGGAGCTGTTTTTT.

CDR3 bases: TGTGCCAGCAGTAGGGACAGGGGATTAGCAGAGACCCAGTACTTC. This codes for CASSRDRGLAETQYF. The chain couples TRBV5-5 to TRBJ2-5, with 10 bases aligning to TRBD1. In germline, CDR1 is SGHKS, CDR2 YYEKEE (reference sequence). CDR3 length: 15 amino acids. After removal of 5 bases from V and 4 bases from J, the junction contained 8 bases not matched to a gene.

This chain joins TRBV2 and TRBJ2-7; D call uncertain. With 4 bases removed from V and 3 bases from J, the gap between germline ends came to 10 bases. Germline V gene sequence: CDR1 SNHLY, CDR2 FYNNEI. This CDR3 is built from 13 residues. The CDR3 spells CASSGTSFYEQYF. CDR3 DNA: TGTGCCAGCAGTGGTACGTCCTTCTACGAGCAGTACTTC.

V usage is TRBV27 and J usage is TRBJ2-7; D might be TRBD1 or TRBD2, each matching 5 bases. CDR1 MNHEY and CDR2 SMNVEV come from the germline V gene (reference sequence). The V end lost 6 bases, the J end lost 2 bases, and 11 bases lay between the germline ends. The CDR3 runs to 13 residues. CDR3 sequence reads: CASSRGTTYEQYF. The CDR3, as DNA: TGTGCCAGCAGCCGTGGGACCACCTACGAGCAGTACTTC.

The V gene is TRBV4-3, the J gene TRBJ2-5; 12 bases line up with TRBD2. The J call may be in error: the DNA end matches TRBJ2-7 better. Germline-derived CDR1 and CDR2 are LGHNA and YSLEER. The CDR3 is 15 amino acids. The CDR3 region is CASSQGTSGTYEQYF. CDR3 sequence (DNA): TGCGCCAGCAGCCAAGGGACTAGCGGGACCTACGAGCAGTACTTC.

The gene calls are TRBV10-3 and TRBJ2-5, with D possibly matching TRBD1 (7 bases). Germline V gene data show CDR1 as ENHRY and CDR2 as SYGVKD. The length of the CDR3 is 20 residues. V was pared by 1 base and J by 5 bases, with 29 bases between. The CDR3 reads CAISEWRDSHSPGAQETQYF. CDR3 nucleotides: TGTGCCATCAGTGAGTGGCGGGACAGTCATAGTCCCGGGGCTCAGGAGACCCAGTACTTC.

Written as DNA, the CDR3 is TGTGCCAGCAGCATCGACAGGGGGCCTACGGATTCCCTTTCCTACGAGCAGTACTTC. It yields the protein CASSIDRGPTDSLSYEQYF. This sequence joins TRBV21-1 and TRBJ2-7; TRBD1 is the table's D call, not checked against the DNA. TRBV21-1 is shown as a pseudogene. The CDR3 runs to 19 residues.

J is TRBJ1-5 and V is TRBV9; 7 positions agree with TRBD1. The V segment lost 3 bases and the J segment 7 bases; nucleotides outside the gene matches: 4. Germline lookup yields CDR1 SGDLS and CDR2 YYNGEE. There are 13 residues in the CDR3. CDR3 region: CASSEGDSQPQHF. CDR3 in DNA: TGTGCCAGCAGCGAGGGGGACAGCCAGCCCCAGCATTTT.

The chain is built from TRBV21-1 and TRBJ2-1; the DNA was not used to check the table's D call, TRBD2. TRBV21-1 is assigned pseudogene status. This CDR3 is 17 amino acids long. Here the CDR3 reads CASSAYRDFRFGNEQFF. In DNA, the CDR3 is TGTGCCAGCAGCGCCTACCGCGATTTTAGATTTGGCAATGAGCAGTTCTTC.

The chain uses TRBV4-3 and TRBJ2-7; no definite D call. With 0 bases removed from V and 6 bases from J, the gap between germline ends came to 12 bases. Per the germline V gene, CDR1 is LGHNA and CDR2 is YSLEER. There are 14 residues in the CDR3. CDR3 in amino acids: CASSQDFMGPEQYF. The CDR3 coding sequence is TGCGCCAGCAGCCAAGATTTTATGGGCCCCGAGCAGTACTTC.

The chain has TRBV9 and TRBJ1-1; a possible D gene is TRBD1 (6 bases). Per the germline V gene, CDR1 is SGDLS and CDR2 is YYNGEE. The germline V and J ends were trimmed by 3 bases and 4 bases, with 25 bases remaining between them. The CDR3 has 18 residues. CDR3: CASSAEGGLHGPGTEAFF. CDR3 DNA sequence: TGTGCCAGCAGCGCCGAGGGGGGACTCCACGGGCCGGGCACTGAAGCTTTCTTT.

The rearrangement links TRBV27 to TRBJ2-3; tentative D call: TRBD1 (5 bases). Trimming cost V 0 bases and J 3 bases, with 19 bases left between them. Germline V gene sequence: CDR1 MNHEY, CDR2 SMNVEV (reference sequence). CDR3 length: 18 residues. CDR3 region: CASSLSVVRQGSTDTQYF. CDR3 DNA: TGTGCCAGCAGTTTATCGGTGGTAAGGCAGGGATCTACAGATACGCAGTATTTT.

The chain combines TRBV5-4 with TRBJ2-5, with D perhaps matching TRBD1 or TRBD2 (5 bases each). V lost 2 bases and J 2 bases, leaving 13 bases between the germline ends. The CDR3 covers 15 residues. Germline lookup yields CDR1 SGHNT and CDR2 YYREEE (reference sequence). CDR3 in DNA: TGTGCCAGCAGCTTTCGGGGCCTAGGGCAAGAGACCCAGTACTTC. Its translation: CASSFRGLGQETQYF. Together with reference TRBV5-4 and TRBJ2-5, the CDR3 gives the full variable domain: ETGVTQSPTHLIKTRGQQVTLRCSSQSGHNTVSWYQQALGQGPQFIFQYYREEENGRGNFPPRFSGLQFPNYSSELNVNALELDDSALYLCASSFRGLGQETQYFGPGTRLLVL.

V usage is TRBV4-1 and J usage is TRBJ1-5; TRBD1 is a possible D gene (5 bases). CDR3 length: 15 residues. V lost 3 bases and J 3 bases, leaving 12 bases between the germline ends. The germline CDR1 and CDR2 sequences are MGHRA and YSYEKL. CDR3 in DNA: TGCGCCAGCAGCCAGGGGGTAGAGGACAATCAGCCCCAGCATTTT. Translating it yields CASSQGVEDNQPQHF.

The V gene is TRBV30, the J gene TRBJ2-7; 11 bases are shared with TRBD1. Germline V gene data show CDR1 as GTSNPN and CDR2 as SVGIG (reference sequence). The CDR3 extends over 14 amino acids. Trimming at V came to 4 bases and at J to 1 base, leaving 3 bases not matched to a gene. The CDR3 protein is CAWMRDRGSYEQYF. For the CDR3, the DNA is TGTGCCTGGATGCGGGACAGGGGGTCCTACGAGCAGTACTTC.

This chain links TRBV18 with TRBJ2-7; 9 nucleotides align to TRBD1. Germline V CDR1 and CDR2: KGHSH, LQKENI. With 3 bases clipped from V and 2 bases from J, the junction kept 5 bases outside the gene matches. There are 15 residues in the CDR3. The DNA of the CDR3 is TGTGCCAGCTCACCCGGGACAGGGAGCGCCTACGAGCAGTACTTC. This sequence encodes CASSPGTGSAYEQYF. The variable domain in full, completed from reference TRBV18 and TRBJ2-7, reads NAGVMQNPRHLVRRRGQEARLRCSPMKGHSHVYWYRQLPEEGLKFMVYLQKENIIDESGMPKERFSAEFPKEGPSILRIQQVVRGDSAAYFCASSPGTGSAYEQYFGPGTRLTVT.

The genes are TRBV5-1 and TRBJ2-5; no firm D call. Per the germline V gene, CDR1 is SGHRS and CDR2 is YFSETQ. V was cut by 4 bases and J by 9 bases, with 4 bases left in between. The CDR3 loop spans 9 amino acids. The CDR3: CASSEPQYF. The CDR3 DNA reads as TGCGCCAGCAGCGAGCCCCAGTACTTC.